The 25 T cell receptor beta chains reported below all come from one sample, sequenced in a study of CD4+ T cells in melanoma. The protocol was immunoSEQ multiplex PCR, while the TCRdb copy is restricted to in-frame clones and leaves out a portion. This table has 9,900 or so clones, 78% appearing once. What was sequenced was cells from a culture (not recorded whether cultured in vitro). Receptor source: a human donor with melanoma.

The rearrangement joins TRBV2 to TRBJ2-5; 9 nucleotides align to TRBD1. CDR1 and CDR2 from the germline V gene are SNHLY and FYNNEI. This CDR3 contains 14 residues. J lost 1 base, V lost 6 bases, and 3 bases had no gene match. Here the CDR3 reads CASRLTGGQETQYF. The CDR3, as DNA: TGTGCCAGCAGACTGACAGGGGGCCAAGAGACCCAGTACTTC. Drawing the rest from reference TRBV2 and TRBJ2-5, the complete variable domain is EPEVTQTPSHQVTQMGQEVILRCVPISNHLYFYWYRQILGQKVEFLVSFYNNEISEKSEIFDDQFSVERPDGSNFTLKIRSTKLEDSAMYFCASRLTGGQETQYFGPGTRLLVL.

V and J are TRBV5-5 and TRBJ2-5; 7 bases map to TRBD2. V lost 2 bases, J lost 5 bases, and 0 bases stayed unmatched. The CDR3 sequence is 12 residues long. Germline V gives CDR1 SGHKS, CDR2 YYEKEE (reference sequence). In DNA form, the CDR3 reads TGTGCCAGCAGCTTCGGGAGGGAGACCCAGTACTTC. It yields the protein CASSFGRETQYF.

The V gene is TRBV7-9, the J gene TRBJ2-7; 8 bases map to TRBD1. The CDR3 is 14 residues long. Germline V gene data show CDR1 as SEHNR and CDR2 as FQNEAQ (reference sequence). Trimming took 4 bases from V and 5 from J; bases not matched to a gene: 7. The DNA for the CDR3 is TGTGCCAGCAGCTCGGACAGGGAAAGGCACGAGCAGTACTTC. Protein: CASSSDRERHEQYF. Together with reference TRBV7-9 and TRBJ2-7, the CDR3 gives the full variable domain: DTGVSQNPRHKITKRGQNVTFRCDPISEHNRLYWYRQTLGQGPEFLTYFQNEAQLEKSRLLSDRFSAERPKGSFSTLEIQRTEQGDSAMYLCASSSDRERHEQYFGPGTRLTVT.

This sequence joins TRBV19 and TRBJ2-3; D is ambiguous. The ends were cut back, 6 bases at V and 3 bases at J, with 10 bases in the middle. Germline assignment: CDR1 LNHDA and CDR2 SQIVND (reference sequence). The CDR3 covers 13 residues. In DNA form, the CDR3 reads TGTGCCAGTAGCGCCCTAGTGACAGATACGCAGTATTTT. It codes for CASSALVTDTQYF.

This rearrangement joins TRBV6-6 to TRBJ2-1, with a tentative D call TRBD2 (5 bases). V was shortened by 7 bases and J by 0 bases, with 16 bases between the two germline ends. In germline, CDR1 is MNHNY, CDR2 SVGAGI (reference sequence). The length of the CDR3 is 16 residues. The CDR3 protein is CASNSRGSLSYNEQFF. The CDR3 DNA follows: TGTGCCAGCAATTCGCGCGGGTCCCTCTCCTACAATGAGCAGTTCTTC.

The count of this clone is one. The chain is built from TRBV6-6 and TRBJ2-7; D is ambiguous. The germline CDR1 and CDR2 sequences are MNHNY and SVGAGI (reference sequence). The CDR3 sequence is 12 residues long. The germline V and J ends were trimmed by 4 bases and 5 bases, with 9 bases remaining between them. For the CDR3, the DNA is TGTGCCAGCAGTTGGGCGTTTAACGAGCAGTACTTC. Amino acid sequence: CASSWAFNEQYF.

The CDR3, as DNA: TGCGCCAGCAGCTTTTGGGGGGCTCGTGGCACTGAAGCTTTCTTT. As protein: CASSFWGARGTEAFF. This rearrangement joins TRBV5-1 to TRBJ1-1; D perhaps matches TRBD1 (6 bases). The V and J ends lost 2 bases and 4 bases respectively, with 15 bases between them. The germline gives CDR1 SGHRS, CDR2 YFSETQ. This CDR3 is built from 15 residues.

V is TRBV7-9 and J is TRBJ2-5; D possibly corresponds to TRBD1 (5 bases). CDR1 is SEHNR, CDR2 FQNEAQ, per germline (reference sequence). This CDR3 region has 14 residues. V gave up 5 bases and J gave up 1 base, with 11 bases separating them. Here the CDR3 reads CASSPRQFQETQYF. CDR3 bases: TGTGCCAGCAGCCCCCGACAGTTCCAAGAGACCCAGTACTTC.

The V and J genes are TRBV18 and TRBJ1-2; TRBD1 aligns across 9 bases. The germline V gene encodes CDR1 KGHSH and CDR2 LQKENI. The CDR3 runs to 14 residues. Trimming at V came to 3 bases and at J to 8 bases, leaving 7 bases not matched to a gene. The CDR3 DNA is TGTGCCAGCTCACCTCCGAGGACAGGGGAGGGCTACACCTTC. Protein: CASSPPRTGEGYTF.

The V call is TRBV5-6, the J call TRBJ2-5; 7 bases align to TRBD1. The germline V gene has CDR1 SGHDT and CDR2 YYEEEE. Trimming cost V 4 bases and J 2 bases; bases outside gene matches: 14. The CDR3 runs to 17 residues. The CDR3 reads CASSQTYRGGVQETQYF. The CDR3 region has the DNA TGTGCCAGCAGCCAAACCTACAGGGGTGGAGTACAAGAGACCCAGTACTTC.

This chain connects TRBV7-9 to TRBJ2-5, with no clear D. V was cut by 5 bases and J by 7 bases, with 8 bases left in between. This CDR3 spans 11 amino acids. Germline V lookup: CDR1 SEHNR, CDR2 FQNEAQ (reference sequence). The CDR3 DNA is TGTGCCAGCAGCCCCCGGGTGACCCAGTACTTC. Translation: CASSPRVTQYF.

This clone was seen once. The gene calls are TRBV6-2 or TRBV6-3 and TRBJ1-1, with no clear D. Trimming shortened V by 5 bases and J by 1 base, and 14 bases separated the two germline ends. Germline CDR1 MNHEY, CDR2 SVGEGT. CDR3 length equals 15 residues. CDR3 sequence (DNA): TGTGCCAGCAGTACGGGAGGGATCAAGAACACTGAAGCTTTCTTT. It specifies CASSTGGIKNTEAFF.

This clone was found once. The rearrangement uses TRBV5-1 and TRBJ1-2, with no clear D. CDR1 is SGHRS, CDR2 YFSETQ, per germline. V lost 0 bases to trimming and J lost 3 bases, with 9 bases between them. This CDR3 comprises 14 residues. CDR3 loop: CASSLAPGHYGYTF. CDR3 nucleotides: TGCGCCAGCAGCTTGGCCCCAGGCCACTATGGCTACACCTTC.

The CDR3 sequence: CASSPSHSQETQYF. The CDR3 coding sequence is TGTGCCAGCTCACCATCACACTCACAAGAGACCCAGTACTTC. The chain employs TRBV18 and TRBJ2-5, with D uncertain. Trimming pared 2 bases from V and 2 bases from J, leaving 9 bases between. Germline V gene sequence: CDR1 KGHSH, CDR2 LQKENI. CDR3 length: 14 residues.

V usage is TRBV19 and J usage is TRBJ1-2, with D unclear. This CDR3 has 13 residues. Trimming pared 4 bases from V and 8 bases from J, leaving 14 bases between. The germline V gene has CDR1 LNHDA and CDR2 SQIVND (reference sequence). The CDR3 DNA reads TGTGCCAGTAGTAAGGAAGTCTCCCTGGGCTACACCTTC. Its translation is CASSKEVSLGYTF.

The chain's CDR3 is CASSPPPGELFF. CDR3 bases: TGTGCCAGCAGCCCACCCCCCGGGGAGCTGTTTTTT. The genes are TRBV7-8 and TRBJ2-2; D remains ambiguous. CDR3 length equals 12 residues. CDR1 is SGHVS, CDR2 FQNEAQ, per germline. V lost 5 bases and J 6 bases, leaving 7 bases between the germline ends.

This clone was seen a handful of times. The V gene is TRBV3-1 (or the pseudogene TRBV3-2), the J gene TRBJ2-1; D gene ambiguous. Trimming stripped 3 bases from V and 6 bases from J, with 3 bases between. Germline V gene data show CDR1 as LGHDT and CDR2 as YNNKEL (reference sequence). This CDR3 has 11 residues. CDR3 amino acids: CASSQGNEQFF. Written as DNA, the CDR3 is TGTGCCAGCAGCCAGGGCAATGAGCAGTTCTTC.

This clone was picked up one time. This chain connects TRBV5-6 to TRBJ1-6; D remains ambiguous. The CDR3 is 16 residues long. CDR1 is SGHDT, CDR2 YYEEEE, per germline. Trimming pared 0 bases from V and 3 bases from J, leaving 10 bases between. CDR3: CASSLGATHYNSPLHF. The CDR3 DNA reads TGTGCCAGCAGCTTGGGGGCTACCCACTATAATTCACCCCTCCACTTT. The full variable domain, rest sourced from reference TRBV5-6 and TRBJ1-6, is DAGVTQSPTHLIKTRGQQVTLRCSPKSGHDTVSWYQQALGQGPQFIFQYYEEEERQRGNFPDRFSGHQFPNYSSELNVNALLLGDSALYLCASSLGATHYNSPLHFGNGTRLTVT.

The rearrangement joins TRBV7-9 to TRBJ1-2; a possible D gene is TRBD1 (6 bases). The CDR3 consists of 18 residues. From germline, CDR1 is SEHNR and CDR2 FQNEAQ (reference sequence). V gave up 0 bases and J gave up 4 bases, with 21 bases separating them. The CDR3 region is CASSLAGAGATPLYGYTF. In DNA, the CDR3 is TGTGCCAGCAGCTTAGCCGGGGCAGGGGCTACACCTCTCTATGGCTACACCTTC.

The chain combines TRBV2 with TRBJ1-3; D is unresolved. Germline V CDR1 and CDR2: SNHLY, FYNNEI. V lost 3 bases, J lost 4 bases, and 4 bases lay in between. The CDR3 has 12 amino acids. For the CDR3, the DNA is TGTGCCAGCAGTGATGGGGGAAACACCATATATTTT. Translated: CASSDGGNTIYF.

This rearrangement joins TRBV21-1 to TRBJ2-3; TRBD2, the D gene given by the table, was not confirmed from the DNA. TRBV21-1 is a pseudogene segment. The CDR3 sequence is 14 residues long. The CDR3 here is CASRLGRITDTQYF. The DNA for the CDR3 is TGTGCCAGCAGACTAGGGCGAATCACAGATACGCAGTATTTT.

The chain uses TRBV7-3 and TRBJ2-3; 10 nucleotides line up with TRBD2. J was trimmed by 0 bases and V by 2 bases; bases with no gene match: 8. Per the germline V gene, CDR1 is SGHTA and CDR2 is FQGTGA. The CDR3 sequence is 18 residues long. CDR3 in DNA: TGTGCCAGCAGCTTAGAATCTAGCGGGGGCCCTAGCACAGATACGCAGTATTTT. Amino acids: CASSLESSGGPSTDTQYF.

This clone was counted between two and nine times. V is TRBV6-6 and J is TRBJ1-5; D is perhaps TRBD1 (5 bases). V lost 6 bases to trimming and J lost 0 bases, with 12 bases between them. Germline CDR1 is MNHNY and CDR2 is SVGAGI (reference sequence). The CDR3 spans 15 residues. CDR3 coding DNA: TGTGCCAGCAGGGACGAGGGGCATAGCAATCAGCCCCAGCATTTT. It is translated as CASRDEGHSNQPQHF.

The table lists this clone with a count of one. The V call is TRBV5-1, the J call TRBJ2-3; unclear D gene. With 5 bases removed from V and 1 base from J, the gap between germline ends came to 11 bases. This CDR3 contains 14 residues. Germline assignment: CDR1 SGHRS and CDR2 YFSETQ. The CDR3: CASRRVGGTDTQYF. The CDR3 region has the DNA TGCGCCAGCAGACGAGTCGGCGGCACAGATACGCAGTATTTT.

The chain carries TRBV6-5 and TRBJ1-1; weak D call: TRBD1 (6 bases). Trimming took off 4 bases at V and 1 base at J, with 7 bases between the two ends. This CDR3 contains 13 residues. Germline lookup yields CDR1 MNHEY and CDR2 SVGAGI. The CDR3 reads CASSFRGNTEAFF. For the CDR3, the DNA is TGTGCCAGCAGTTTCAGGGGGAACACTGAAGCTTTCTTT.